The subject of this entry is one T cell receptor beta chain. The germline V and J ends were trimmed by 2 bases and 2 bases, with 17 bases remaining between them. There are 17 residues in the CDR3. The germline V gene has CDR1 MNHEY and CDR2 SVGEGT. Measured with immunoSEQ multiplex PCR; TCRdb has only the in-frame clones, and not every one. The table records 85,000 to 100,000 clones, 85% to 90% of them present only once. These data originate in a study of T cell responses to AZD1222 COVID-19 vaccine. Study information: Samples with a second dose at about 4 or about 12 weeks were pooled together.

This sequence was found in an adult in good health. This material consisted of peripheral blood, taken on day 0 of AZD1222 vaccination. This chain joins TRBV6-2 or TRBV6-3 and TRBJ2-3; maybe TRBD2 (7 bases). This CDR3 reads CASSYPRGGAPTDTQYF. The DNA of the CDR3 is TGTGCCAGCAGTTACCCCCGAGGGGGGGCTCCCACAGATACGCAGTATTTT.